These 28 T cell receptor beta chains were sequenced from one sample in a study of blood T cell repertoires in COVID-19. Clones were sequenced by immunoSEQ multiplex PCR, and TCRdb holds only the in-frame ones, with some missing. Of approximately 200,000 clones in the sample, approximately 87% were seen once. Sequences were obtained from peripheral blood. These receptors were obtained from a man in his 60s who had recovered from COVID-19.

There are a few counts of this clone. The chain carries TRBV7-9 and TRBJ2-2, with D possibly being TRBD1 (6 bases). The V gene's germline CDR1 is SEHNR and CDR2 FQNEAQ (reference sequence). Deletions cut 3 bases from V and 4 bases from J, with 9 bases between. The CDR3 extends over 14 amino acids. The DNA of the CDR3 is TGTGCCAGCAGCTTTGGGGGCGTCACCGGGGAGCTGTTTTTT. This gives the protein CASSFGGVTGELFF.

The J gene is TRBJ1-2, the V gene TRBV7-9; 8 positions match TRBD1. J lost 6 bases, V lost 4 bases, and 7 bases had no gene match. Looked up from germline, CDR1 is SEHNR and CDR2 is FQNEAQ (reference sequence). The CDR3 is made up of 14 amino acids. CDR3: CASSSTGQGDGYTF. CDR3 nucleotides: TGTGCCAGCAGCTCAACCGGACAGGGCGATGGCTACACCTTC.

This chain links TRBV4-2 with TRBJ2-3, with D perhaps TRBD1 (6 bases). Trimming left V 4 bases short and J 4 bases short, with 12 bases between. The CDR3 has 14 residues. Per germline, CDR1 LGHNA and CDR2 YNFKEQ. The CDR3 nucleotides are TGTGCCAGCAGCCTCGGACAGCAGTCAGATACGCAGTATTTT. Its translation is CASSLGQQSDTQYF.

V is TRBV6-2 or TRBV6-3 and J is TRBJ1-4, with 7 bases identical to TRBD1. CDR3 length: 15 amino acids. Looked up from germline, CDR1 is MNHEY and CDR2 is SVGEGT. The junction had 5 bases not matched to a gene; V was cut back by 2 bases and J by 5 bases. The CDR3 sequence: CASSYPTGWNEKLFF. CDR3 DNA sequence: TGTGCCAGCAGTTACCCGACAGGGTGGAATGAAAAACTGTTTTTT.

V usage is TRBV7-3 and J usage is TRBJ2-1; no clear D. Looked up from germline, CDR1 is SGHTA and CDR2 is FQGTGA. This CDR3 has 14 amino acids. V lost 5 bases and J 5 bases, leaving 13 bases between the germline ends. CDR3 region: CASSQPPRNNEQFF. Written as DNA, the CDR3 is TGTGCCAGCAGCCAACCCCCCAGAAACAATGAGCAGTTCTTC.

V usage is TRBV7-9 and J usage is TRBJ1-1; possibly TRBD1 for D (6 bases). The CDR3 loop spans 14 amino acids. Germline lookup yields CDR1 SEHNR and CDR2 FQNEAQ (reference sequence). V lost 6 bases and J 4 bases, leaving 15 bases between the germline ends. CDR3 amino acids: CASSSSGEGTEAFF. As DNA, the CDR3 is TGTGCCAGCAGTTCGTCAGGGGAGGGCACTGAAGCTTTCTTT.

This chain links TRBV29-1 with TRBJ2-1; D gene uncertain. The CDR3 spans 14 residues. CDR1 SQVTM and CDR2 ANQGSEA come from the germline V gene. The CDR3 sequence: CSSPGGLSYNEQFF. Written as DNA, the CDR3 is TGCAGTTCCCCGGGTGGTCTCTCCTACAATGAGCAGTTCTTC.

This clone was found a few times. V is TRBV7-8 and J is TRBJ1-1; 9 bases match TRBD1. Trimming at V came to 5 bases and at J to 1 base, leaving 5 bases not matched to a gene. CDR1 and CDR2 from the germline V gene are SGHVS and FQNEAQ. The CDR3 spans 15 residues. As DNA, the CDR3 is TGTGCCAGCAGCCCCACAGGGGGCAGGAACACTGAAGCTTTCTTT. Amino acids: CASSPTGGRNTEAFF.

This clone came up a few times. The chain uses TRBV11-2 and TRBJ2-5, with a possible D match to TRBD2 (6 bases). The V gene lost 5 bases and the J gene lost 1 base, with 8 bases spanning the gap. The length of the CDR3 is 13 residues. CDR1 and CDR2 from the germline V gene are SGHAT and FQNNGV. The CDR3 DNA sequence: TGTGCCAGCAGCGCGGGACCCCAAGAGACCCAGTACTTC. It encodes CASSAGPQETQYF.

The chain employs TRBV28 and TRBJ1-3; D is unclear. CDR3 length equals 15 residues. The ends were cut back, 4 bases at V and 3 bases at J, with 13 bases in the middle. Germline V CDR1 and CDR2: MDHEN, SYDVKM. This chain's CDR3 is CASSSWAGDGNTIYF. Written as DNA, the CDR3 is TGTGCCAGCAGTTCGTGGGCCGGGGATGGAAACACCATATATTTT.

The J gene is TRBJ2-1, the V gene TRBV5-1; D possibly corresponds to TRBD2 (6 bases). Trimming took 5 bases from V and 7 from J, leaving 16 bases between them. The CDR3 sequence is 14 residues long. CDR1 is SGHRS and CDR2 is YFSETQ in the germline V gene. The CDR3 bases are TGCGCCAGCAGACCCGGGACTCCACCAAATGAGCAGTTCTTC. Residues: CASRPGTPPNEQFF.

The chain couples TRBV5-4 to TRBJ2-2, with TRBD2 matching over 7 bases. Per germline, CDR1 SGHNT and CDR2 YYREEE (reference sequence). The CDR3 covers 16 residues. Trimming took 4 bases from V and 0 from J; bases not matched to a gene: 6. The CDR3 DNA is TGTGCCAGCAGCGCCCCTAGCGGAACGAACACCGGGGAGCTGTTTTTT. Protein sequence: CASSAPSGTNTGELFF.

The chain recombines TRBV7-8 with TRBJ2-5, with 12 bases lining up with TRBD1. In germline, CDR1 is SGHVS, CDR2 FQNEAQ. Trimming cost V 5 bases and J 5 bases; bases outside gene matches: 12. The CDR3 totals 17 residues. CDR3 nucleotide sequence: TGTGCCAGCAGCCCAGGGGGGACAGGGGGCATGTCGGAGACCCAGTACTTC. Translated: CASSPGGTGGMSETQYF.

The chain recombines TRBV21-1 with TRBJ1-2. TRBV21-1 is deemed a pseudogene. The CDR3 runs 16 residues. The CDR3 DNA follows: TGTGCCAGCAGCAAAGTTAGCAGCCCTACAAACTATGGCTACACCTTC. Protein: CASSKVSSPTNYGYTF.

The chain couples TRBV15 to TRBJ2-3; D gene ambiguous. The CDR3 contains 14 residues. V lost 0 bases and J 2 bases, leaving 6 bases between the germline ends. Germline V lookup: CDR1 LNHNV, CDR2 YYDKDF (reference sequence). CDR3 sequence (DNA): TGTGCCACCAGCAGAGATTTCGTCACAGATACGCAGTATTTT. The encoded protein is CATSRDFVTDTQYF.

This clone occurred once. This chain uses TRBV30 with TRBJ2-1; weak D call: TRBD1 (5 bases). CDR1 and CDR2 (germline): GTSNPN, SVGIG (reference sequence). Trimming shortened V by 7 bases and J by 0 bases, and 13 bases separated the two germline ends. This CDR3 is built from 14 residues. Here the CDR3 reads CAFKVGPSYNEQFF. For the CDR3, the DNA is TGTGCCTTTAAGGTGGGGCCCTCCTACAATGAGCAGTTCTTC.

This sequence joins TRBV5-1 and TRBJ1-1; TRBD1 aligns across 7 bases. Germline trimming cut 3 bases from V and 2 bases from J; bases unmatched to any gene: 7. This CDR3 comprises 15 residues. Germline CDR1 reads SGHRS; CDR2 reads YFSETQ. In DNA form, the CDR3 reads TGCGCCAGCAGCTCTCCGACAGGGCTAAACACTGAAGCTTTCTTT. Protein: CASSSPTGLNTEAFF.

The V and J genes are TRBV27 and TRBJ2-3; TRBD2 matches 12 bases. Germline V gene lookup returns CDR1 MNHEY and CDR2 SMNVEV (reference sequence). This CDR3 contains 18 residues. With V trimmed by 0 bases and J by 5 bases, 9 bases remained unmatched. The CDR3 DNA reads TGTGCCAGCAGTTTATCCCTCTCTAGCGGGAGGGCCAAAGATACGCAGTATTTT. Translated: CASSLSLSSGRAKDTQYF.

The chain uses TRBV29-1 and TRBJ2-1; TRBD1 agrees at 7 bases. The CDR3 consists of 12 residues. The germline gives CDR1 SQVTM, CDR2 ANQGSEA. The V gene end was trimmed by 5 bases and the J gene end by 7 bases; junction bases not matched to a gene: 5. The CDR3: CSVRPGGNEQFF. Here the CDR3 DNA reads TGCAGCGTTCGACCAGGGGGAAATGAGCAGTTCTTC.

V usage is TRBV19 and J usage is TRBJ2-1; TRBD1 agrees at 9 bases. Germline-derived CDR1 and CDR2 are LNHDA and SQIVND (reference sequence). V trimming: 4 bases; J trimming: 3 bases; junction bases outside the gene matches: 1. This CDR3 has 14 amino acids. The CDR3 bases are TGTGCCAGTAGTAAGGGACAGGGCTACAATGAGCAGTTCTTC. This encodes CASSKGQGYNEQFF.

This sequence joins TRBV6-5 and TRBJ1-6; D is uncertain. The CDR3 is 15 amino acids. The germline gives CDR1 MNHEY, CDR2 SVGAGI. V was clipped by 10 bases and J by 8 bases, with 21 bases between them. CDR3 nucleotides: TGTGCCACTACGACCCAGTCAGCCGGAGATTCACCCCTCCACTTT. Protein sequence: CATTTQSAGDSPLHF.

CDR3 DNA: TGTGCCAGCTCACCCGGACTAGCAGACTACGAGCAGTACTTC. Its protein product is CASSPGLADYEQYF. The genes are TRBV18 and TRBJ2-7, with TRBD2 matching 8 bases. The V segment lost 3 bases and the J segment 3 bases; nucleotides outside the gene matches: 4. The CDR3 consists of 14 residues. The germline V gene has CDR1 KGHSH and CDR2 LQKENI.

This clone was observed once. The rearrangement uses TRBV20-1 and TRBJ2-5, with D tentatively TRBD2 (6 bases). Germline V gives CDR1 DFQATT, CDR2 SNEGSKA (reference sequence). The germline V and J ends were trimmed by 1 base and 8 bases, with 8 bases remaining between them. The CDR3 has 11 residues. The CDR3 loop is CSARGGVTQYF. DNA of the CDR3: TGCAGTGCTAGAGGGGGGGTCACCCAGTACTTC.

The genes are TRBV5-1 and TRBJ2-5; TRBD2 aligns across 10 bases. With V trimmed by 3 bases and J by 4 bases, 15 bases remained unmatched. CDR1 and CDR2 (germline): SGHRS, YFSETQ. CDR3 length: 18 amino acids. CDR3 in DNA: TGCGCCAGCAGCTCACCGGCAGCGGGAGGGCCGAGTAGAGAGACCCAGTACTTC. The encoded protein is CASSSPAAGGPSRETQYF.

This sequence joins TRBV5-1 and TRBJ1-1; tentative D call: TRBD1 (5 bases). The V and J ends lost 0 bases and 0 bases respectively, with 9 bases between them. The CDR3 totals 15 residues. Germline-derived CDR1 and CDR2 are SGHRS and YFSETQ. The CDR3 here is CASSLAGGMNTEAFF. In DNA form, the CDR3 reads TGCGCCAGCAGCTTGGCCGGGGGAATGAACACTGAAGCTTTCTTT.

The J gene is TRBJ2-7, the V gene TRBV7-9, with TRBD1 matching 7 bases. J was trimmed by 11 bases and V by 0 bases; bases with no gene match: 10. The germline V gene has CDR1 SEHNR and CDR2 FQNEAQ (reference sequence). This CDR3 is 14 amino acids long. CDR3 DNA: TGTGCCAGCAGCTTAGCCGGGACAGAGAGGCAGGAGTACTTC. It codes for CASSLAGTERQEYF.

This chain uses TRBV19 with TRBJ2-7; 13 bases map to TRBD2. The V and J ends lost 2 bases and 3 bases, in that order; junction bases with no gene match: 7. Germline V gene data show CDR1 as LNHDA and CDR2 as SQIVND (reference sequence). The CDR3 length is 17 residues. CDR3 loop: CASSIRTSGSEVYEQYF. The CDR3 coding sequence is TGTGCCAGTAGTATAAGGACTAGCGGGAGTGAAGTCTACGAGCAGTACTTC.

V gene TRBV5-4 combines with J gene TRBJ2-5, with 10 bases matching TRBD1. V was pared by 4 bases and J by 2 bases, with 5 bases of the junction left unmatched. The CDR3 consists of 15 residues. The germline V gene has CDR1 SGHNT and CDR2 YYREEE (reference sequence). CDR3 bases: TGTGCCAGCAGCGTGGGACAGGGGTCTCAAGAGACCCAGTACTTC. It is translated as CASSVGQGSQETQYF.